What follows are 31 T cell receptor beta chains derived from one specimen sequenced in a study of cytomegalovirus exposure and HLA in healthy donors. The PCR had 60 Vbeta and 13 Jbeta primers. Libraries were prepared by immunoSEQ multiplex PCR; TCRdb keeps only in-frame clonotypes and omits some of them. In the table there are more than 40,000 clones, about 85% of which are singletons. Sequenced input: PBMCs. The receptors originated from a man between 50 and 59 years old in good health and CMV-seronegative.

This chain joins TRBV10-3 and TRBJ2-3; 8 bases map to TRBD2. This CDR3 is built from 16 residues. CDR1 and CDR2 from the germline V gene are ENHRY and SYGVKD. J gave up 5 bases and V 0 bases, and 7 bases lay outside the gene matches. The CDR3 reads CAISESNGGVGDTQYF. As DNA, the CDR3 is TGTGCCATCAGTGAGTCGAACGGGGGGGTTGGAGATACGCAGTATTTT.

V gene TRBV7-2 combines with J gene TRBJ2-5, with 8 bases lining up with TRBD2. The DNA end lines up better with TRBJ2-7; the J call may be wrong. The CDR3 runs to 15 residues. The germline V gene encodes CDR1 SGHTA and CDR2 FQGNSA. CDR3 amino acids: CASSFGLAGFYEQYF. CDR3 DNA: TGTGCCAGCAGCTTTGGGCTAGCGGGTTTCTACGAGCAGTACTTC.

Worth noting for this clone: An end of the junction does not agree with germline; a read error may underlie this. The rearrangement uses TRBV7-9 and TRBJ2-5; the match to TRBD1 covers 8 bases. Germline V gene lookup returns CDR1 SEHNR and CDR2 FQNEAQ (reference sequence). This CDR3 is built from 14 residues. DNA of the CDR3: TGTTCCAGCAGCTTAGAGACAGGGGTAGAGACCCAGTACTTC. Translating gives CSSSLETGVETQYF.

The rearrangement uses TRBV19 and TRBJ2-1; 11 bases are a match to TRBD2. Germline CDR1 LNHDA, CDR2 SQIVND (reference sequence). This CDR3 is 17 amino acids long. Germline trimming cut 3 bases from V and 7 bases from J; bases unmatched to any gene: 11. The CDR3 sequence: CASSIYFSGGAVNEQFF. CDR3 in DNA: TGTGCCAGTAGTATTTACTTTAGCGGGGGGGCGGTGAATGAGCAGTTCTTC.

The V and J genes are TRBV7-2 and TRBJ1-4; 11 bases map to TRBD1. CDR3 length equals 15 residues. Germline values: CDR1 SGHTA, CDR2 FQGNSA. J gave up 7 bases and V 3 bases, and 4 bases lay outside the gene matches. The CDR3 spells CASSLDRGLSEKLFF. The CDR3 bases are TGTGCCAGCAGCTTGGACAGGGGGCTGAGTGAAAAACTGTTTTTT.

The rearrangement links TRBV9 to TRBJ2-7; no definite D call. The CDR3 is 14 amino acids. V was trimmed by 3 bases and J by 2 bases, leaving 12 bases between them. Germline V CDR1 and CDR2: SGDLS, YYNGEE. The CDR3 DNA sequence: TGTGCCAGCAGCGCGCGGTCGGATACCTACGAGCAGTACTTC. As protein: CASSARSDTYEQYF.

Points on this clone: Additional DNA sequences in this sample encode the identical CDR3. The genes are TRBV5-4 and TRBJ1-6, with D unresolved. This CDR3 spans 15 amino acids. Germline values: CDR1 SGHNT, CDR2 YYREEE (reference sequence). The V end was cut by 1 base, the J end by 6 bases, with 11 bases between. CDR3 nucleotide sequence: TGTGCCAGCAGCTTGCCGGGTCCTCCTAATTCACCCCTCCACTTT. Its translation: CASSLPGPPNSPLHF.

The genes are TRBV7-3 and TRBJ2-5; 10 nucleotides agree with TRBD2. With V trimmed by 3 bases and J by 3 bases, 4 bases remained unmatched. The CDR3 is made up of 15 amino acids. CDR1 and CDR2 (germline): SGHTA, FQGTGA. The CDR3 DNA follows: TGTGCCAGCAGCTTCGCCGGACTAGCGGAAGAGACCCAGTACTTC. Amino acid sequence: CASSFAGLAEETQYF.

The chain couples TRBV2 to TRBJ2-1; D is undetermined. CDR1 is SNHLY and CDR2 is FYNNEI in the germline V gene. Trimming took off 4 bases at V and 7 bases at J, with 5 bases between the two ends. The CDR3 covers 11 residues. The chain's CDR3 is CASSVGNEQFF. In nucleotides, the CDR3 is TGTGCCAGCAGTGTCGGGAATGAGCAGTTCTTC.

The chain combines TRBV28 with TRBJ1-2; the match to TRBD1 covers 7 bases. V lost 3 bases to trimming and J lost 7 bases; unmatched junction nucleotides: 11. The CDR3 loop spans 15 amino acids. Germline loops: CDR1 MDHEN, CDR2 SYDVKM. For the CDR3, the DNA is TGTGCCAGCAGTTTGATTAGAGGGGGCGCTGGTGGCTACACCTTC. Translated: CASSLIRGGAGGYTF.

J is TRBJ1-5 and V is TRBV7-8; 9 bases agree with TRBD1. Losses at the gene ends were 3 bases for V and 6 bases for J; bases not matched to a gene: 3. The CDR3 runs 14 residues. From germline, CDR1 is SGHVS and CDR2 FQNEAQ. The CDR3 bases are TGTGCCAGCAGCTTGGGACAGGGAGGTCAGCCCCAGCATTTT. Translation gives CASSLGQGGQPQHF.

The table lists this clone with a few counts. In DNA, the CDR3 is TGTGCCAGCAGTGGGACAGGGCGGCGGTATGGCTACACCTTC. It specifies CASSGTGRRYGYTF. The chain combines TRBV11-2 with TRBJ1-2; 9 nucleotides line up with TRBD1. With 6 bases clipped from V and 5 bases from J, the junction kept 7 bases outside the gene matches. The CDR3 is 14 residues long. Germline V lookup: CDR1 SGHAT, CDR2 FQNNGV.

J is TRBJ2-2 and V is TRBV5-1, with 9 nucleotides matching TRBD2. There are 15 residues in the CDR3. CDR1 and CDR2 (germline): SGHRS, YFSETQ. J lost 7 bases, V lost 7 bases, and 11 bases had no gene match. CDR3 DNA sequence: TGCGCCAGCGGGATTAGCGGGAGCGGAGACGGGGAGCTGTTTTTT. It specifies CASGISGSGDGELFF. Based on the CDR3 plus reference TRBV5-1 and TRBJ2-2, the full variable domain is KAGVTQTPRYLIKTRGQQVTLSCSPISGHRSVSWYQQTPGQGLQFLFEYFSETQRNKGNFPGRFSGRQFSNSRSEMNVSTLELGDSALYLCASGISGSGDGELFFGEGSRLTVL.

The gene calls are TRBV4-1 and TRBJ2-7; D may be TRBD2 (6 bases). V lost 4 bases to trimming and J lost 0 bases, with 16 bases between them. Germline CDR1 is MGHRA and CDR2 is YSYEKL. CDR3 length: 16 residues. The CDR3 loop is CASSRQVGGFSYEQYF. The CDR3 coding sequence is TGCGCCAGCAGCCGCCAGGTGGGGGGATTCTCCTACGAGCAGTACTTC.

In the case of this clone: The junction shows a germline mismatch at one end, possibly a read error. This chain connects TRBV7-9 to TRBJ1-2; D may be TRBD1 (6 bases). CDR3 length equals 12 residues. Germline V lookup: CDR1 SEHNR, CDR2 FQNEAQ (reference sequence). CDR3 sequence (DNA): TGTTCCAGCAGCTTTACAGGGCTTGGCTACACCTTC. Its translation is CSSSFTGLGYTF.

V and J are TRBV28 and TRBJ2-2; maybe TRBD2 (5 bases). The CDR3 extends over 15 amino acids. Germline CDR1 and CDR2: MDHEN and SYDVKM. V lost 5 bases and J lost 0, with 10 bases in between. CDR3 DNA: TGTGCCAGCAGTCCCAGCGGAACGAACACCGGGGAGCTGTTTTTT. Its protein product is CASSPSGTNTGELFF.

The chain carries TRBV19 and TRBJ2-3, with D tentatively TRBD2 (6 bases). The CDR3 runs 15 residues. V was cut by 5 bases and J by 6 bases, with 18 bases left in between. The V gene's germline CDR1 is LNHDA and CDR2 SQIVND (reference sequence). The CDR3 loop is CASSSWGTHLDTQYF. Here the CDR3 DNA reads TGTGCCAGTAGTTCCTGGGGGACTCATCTTGATACGCAGTATTTT.

The gene calls are TRBV9 and TRBJ2-3; 12 bases match TRBD1. The V gene's germline CDR1 is SGDLS and CDR2 YYNGEE. This CDR3 contains 18 residues. The V gene end was trimmed by 4 bases and the J gene end by 5 bases; junction bases not matched to a gene: 14. CDR3 residues: CASSPSGGTGGAVDTQYF. CDR3 in DNA: TGTGCCAGCAGCCCCAGTGGCGGGACAGGGGGCGCGGTAGATACGCAGTATTTT.

This chain links TRBV18 with TRBJ2-1; perhaps TRBD2 as D (6 bases). Trimming pared 3 bases from V and 9 bases from J, leaving 12 bases between. Germline CDR1 reads KGHSH; CDR2 reads LQKENI. The CDR3 covers 13 residues. The CDR3 region has the DNA TGTGCCAGCTCACCGACTAGTCTCGGTGAGCAGTTCTTC. It is translated as CASSPTSLGEQFF.

The rearrangement uses TRBV27 and TRBJ2-1, with 7 positions matching TRBD2. The ends lost 0 bases at V and 4 bases at J; junction bases unmatched: 6. The CDR3 sequence is 16 residues long. Germline loops: CDR1 MNHEY, CDR2 SMNVEV (reference sequence). CDR3 nucleotide sequence: TGTGCCAGCAGTTTATCGGTAGCGGGTTTATACAATGAGCAGTTCTTC. Its translation: CASSLSVAGLYNEQFF.

This sequence joins TRBV11-2 and TRBJ2-7; tentatively, D is TRBD1 (6 bases). The V gene lost 5 bases and the J gene lost 5 bases, with 16 bases spanning the gap. The length of the CDR3 is 14 residues. Germline CDR1 and CDR2: SGHAT and FQNNGV. CDR3 coding DNA: TGTGCCAGCAGCCTCCGGGACAAAGGACACGAGCAGTACTTC. Translating it yields CASSLRDKGHEQYF.

The V and J genes are TRBV4-3 and TRBJ2-3, with TRBD2 as a possible D gene (7 bases). The germline V and J ends were trimmed by 1 base and 2 bases, with 19 bases remaining between them. Looked up from germline, CDR1 is LGHNA and CDR2 is YSLEER. CDR3 length: 18 amino acids. CDR3 DNA sequence: TGCGCCAGCAGCCAAGTATACCCCTCCGGGGGGCCCACAGATACGCAGTATTTT. Its translation: CASSQVYPSGGPTDTQYF.

The chain joins TRBV15 to TRBJ2-1; 12 nucleotides line up with TRBD1. Germline CDR1 reads LNHNV; CDR2 reads YYDKDF (reference sequence). CDR3 length equals 13 residues. The ends lost 11 bases at V and 6 bases at J; junction bases unmatched: 5. CDR3 in amino acids: CAAGQGAVNEQFF. DNA of the CDR3: TGTGCCGCGGGACAGGGGGCTGTCAATGAGCAGTTCTTC.

The chain links TRBV20-1 to TRBJ2-1, with D possibly TRBD2 on 5 matching bases. The CDR3 spans 11 residues. Germline V gene lookup returns CDR1 DFQATT and CDR2 SNEGSKA (reference sequence). V lost 6 bases, J lost 5 bases, and 8 bases lay in between. CDR3 nucleotide sequence: TGCAGTGCCGAGGGAAACAATGAGCAGTTCTTC. Its protein product is CSAEGNNEQFF.

This clone appeared a few times. The genes are TRBV5-4 and TRBJ2-1, with 14 bases lining up with TRBD2. V dropped 3 bases and J dropped 8; count of bases not matched to a gene: 10. This CDR3 is built from 17 residues. CDR1 is SGHNT, CDR2 YYREEE, per germline (reference sequence). The CDR3 region has the DNA TGTGCCAGCAGCTCCGGGACTAGCGGGAGTGTTTGGGATGAGCAGTTCTTC. It encodes CASSSGTSGSVWDEQFF.

This clone showed up just a few times. V gene TRBV5-4 combines with J gene TRBJ2-6, with a weak D call TRBD1 (5 bases). Trimming pared 0 bases from V and 2 bases from J, leaving 6 bases between. CDR3 length: 15 residues. Germline lookup yields CDR1 SGHNT and CDR2 YYREEE (reference sequence). CDR3 DNA: TGTGCCAGCAGCTTGGAACAGGCTGGGGCCAACGTCCTGACTTTC. Translation gives CASSLEQAGANVLTF.

The sample holds one count of this clone. This chain connects TRBV7-9 to TRBJ1-2; possible D gene TRBD1, 5 bases. CDR1 SEHNR and CDR2 FQNEAQ come from the germline V gene (reference sequence). The CDR3 length is 14 residues. V was clipped by 3 bases and J by 3 bases, with 11 bases between them. The CDR3 DNA sequence: TGTGCCAGCAGCTTCGGGAGCAGGGACTATGGCTACACCTTC. Translation: CASSFGSRDYGYTF.

The chain uses TRBV21-1 and TRBJ2-5; TRBD1, the table's D call, lacks a check against the DNA. TRBV21-1 is noted as a pseudogene. CDR3 length: 13 amino acids. The CDR3: CASSKDRRGTQYF. CDR3 in DNA: TGTGCCAGCAGCAAAGACAGGCGCGGGACCCAGTACTTC.

The V call is TRBV9, the J call TRBJ2-3; possibly TRBD2 for D (6 bases). The germline V and J ends were trimmed by 3 bases and 3 bases, with 11 bases remaining between them. CDR3 length equals 14 residues. CDR1 is SGDLS, CDR2 YYNGEE, per germline. Written as DNA, the CDR3 is TGTGCCAGCAGCGGGGGGACTTGGACAGATACGCAGTATTTT. Amino acid sequence: CASSGGTWTDTQYF.

The CDR3 spells CASSSGVSGANVLTF. The CDR3 coding sequence is TGTGCCAGCAGCTCGGGGGTTTCCGGGGCCAACGTCCTGACTTTC. The rearrangement uses TRBV9 and TRBJ2-6; tentatively, D is TRBD2 (6 bases). This CDR3 is 15 amino acids long. From germline, CDR1 is SGDLS and CDR2 YYNGEE. V lost 4 bases, J lost 4 bases, and 12 bases lay in between.

For this clone: Its ends do not fully match the called genes, so a read error is possible. This chain uses TRBV7-9 with TRBJ1-1, with D possibly TRBD1 on 6 matching bases. This CDR3 has 15 amino acids. Germline V gives CDR1 SEHNR, CDR2 FQNEAQ (reference sequence). The CDR3 reads CSSSREQQGNTEAFF. CDR3 sequence (DNA): TGTTCCAGCAGCAGAGAACAACAGGGGAACACTGAAGCTTTCTTT.